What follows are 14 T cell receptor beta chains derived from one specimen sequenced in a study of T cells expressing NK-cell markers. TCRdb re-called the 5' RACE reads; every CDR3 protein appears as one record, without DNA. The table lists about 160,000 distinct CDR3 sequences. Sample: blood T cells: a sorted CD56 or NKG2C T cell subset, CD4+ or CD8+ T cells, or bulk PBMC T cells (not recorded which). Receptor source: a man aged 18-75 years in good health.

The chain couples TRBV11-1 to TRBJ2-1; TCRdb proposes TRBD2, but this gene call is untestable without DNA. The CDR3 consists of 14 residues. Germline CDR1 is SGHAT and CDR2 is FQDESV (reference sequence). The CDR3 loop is CASSLLAGGNEQFF.

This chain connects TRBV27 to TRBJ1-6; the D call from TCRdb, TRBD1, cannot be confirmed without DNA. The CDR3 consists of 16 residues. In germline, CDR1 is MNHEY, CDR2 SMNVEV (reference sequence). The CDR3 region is CASSTSSGDWGSPLHF.

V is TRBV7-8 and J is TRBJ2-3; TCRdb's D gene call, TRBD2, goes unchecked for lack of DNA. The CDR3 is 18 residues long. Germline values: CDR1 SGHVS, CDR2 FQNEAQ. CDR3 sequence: CASSPGPSGGASTDTQYF.

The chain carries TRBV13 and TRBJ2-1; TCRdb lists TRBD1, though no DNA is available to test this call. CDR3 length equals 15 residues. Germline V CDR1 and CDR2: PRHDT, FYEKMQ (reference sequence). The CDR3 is CASSLRHGGVNEQFF.

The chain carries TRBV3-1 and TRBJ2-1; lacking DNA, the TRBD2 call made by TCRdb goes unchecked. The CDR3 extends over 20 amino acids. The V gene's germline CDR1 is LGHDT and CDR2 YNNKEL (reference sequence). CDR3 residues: CASSQESPNISRSSYNEQFF.

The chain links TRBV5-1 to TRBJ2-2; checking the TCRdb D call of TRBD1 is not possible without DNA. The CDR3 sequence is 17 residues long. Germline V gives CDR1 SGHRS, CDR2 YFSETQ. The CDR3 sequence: CASSQRPGQVFTGELFF.

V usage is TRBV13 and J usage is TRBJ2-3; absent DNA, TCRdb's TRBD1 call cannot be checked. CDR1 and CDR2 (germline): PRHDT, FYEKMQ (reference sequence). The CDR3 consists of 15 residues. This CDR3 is CASSLYRGGTDTQYF.

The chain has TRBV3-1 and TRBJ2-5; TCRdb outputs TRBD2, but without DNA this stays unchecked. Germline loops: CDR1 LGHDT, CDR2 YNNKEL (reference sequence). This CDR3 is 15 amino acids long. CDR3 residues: CASQPGLAVQETQYF.

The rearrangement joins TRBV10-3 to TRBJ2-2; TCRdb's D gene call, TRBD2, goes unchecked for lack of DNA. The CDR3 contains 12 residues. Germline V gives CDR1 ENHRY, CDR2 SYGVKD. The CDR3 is CASGGVPGELFF.

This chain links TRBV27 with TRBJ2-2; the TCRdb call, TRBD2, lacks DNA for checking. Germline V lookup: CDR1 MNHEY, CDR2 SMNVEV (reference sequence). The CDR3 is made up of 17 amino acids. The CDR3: CASSLLLAGGFNGELFF.

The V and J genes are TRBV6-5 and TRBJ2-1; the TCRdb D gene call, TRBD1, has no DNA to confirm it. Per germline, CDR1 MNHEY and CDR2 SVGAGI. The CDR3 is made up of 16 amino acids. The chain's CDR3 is CASSYPGDSVYNEQFF.

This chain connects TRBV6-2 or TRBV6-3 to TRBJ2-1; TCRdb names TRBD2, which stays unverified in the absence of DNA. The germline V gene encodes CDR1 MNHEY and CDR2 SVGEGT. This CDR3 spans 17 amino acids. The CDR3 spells CASSYSTTGLAGNEQFF.

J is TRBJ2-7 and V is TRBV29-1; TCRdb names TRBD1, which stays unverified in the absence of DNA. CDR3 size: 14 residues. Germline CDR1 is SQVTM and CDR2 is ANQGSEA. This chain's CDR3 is CSVEGQGASDEQYF.

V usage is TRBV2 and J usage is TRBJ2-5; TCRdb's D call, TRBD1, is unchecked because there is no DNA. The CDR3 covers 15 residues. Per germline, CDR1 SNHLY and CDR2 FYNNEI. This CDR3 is CASIEAGGQSETQYF.